One sample yielded the 8 T cell receptor beta chains listed below, sequenced in a study of T-cell reconstitution after alpha-beta-depleted transplantation in children. Unique molecular identifiers were incorporated into the prepared TCRbeta library. MiXCR, applied by TCRdb to the PCR reads, yields one record per CDR3 protein. The sample has roughly 200,000 distinct CDR3 sequences, roughly 7.5% seen once. Material: PBMCs from the stem cell graft donor, obtained from the stem cell graft. The receptor set was obtained from a human donor who donated a stem cell graft to a child with Wiskott-Aldrich syndrome.

This clonotype was detected ten times or more. This rearrangement joins TRBV5-1 to TRBJ1-2; no firm D call. The CDR3 spans 17 residues. CDR1 and CDR2 from the germline V gene are SGHRS and YFSETQ. V lost 1 base, J lost 8 bases, and 24 bases lay in between. CDR3 residues: CASSLNPDQTPLRGYTF. For the CDR3, the DNA is TGCGCCAGCAGCTTGAATCCAGACCAGACACCCCTAAGGGGCTACACCTTC.

There are many counts of this clonotype. The chain uses TRBV6-5 and TRBJ2-7, with 13 positions matching TRBD2. CDR1 MNHEY and CDR2 SVGAGI come from the germline V gene. V trimming: 4 bases; J trimming: 8 bases; junction bases outside the gene matches: 5. This CDR3 is 14 amino acids long. DNA for the CDR3: TGTGCCAGCAGTTTGGGACTAGCGGGGTTTAAGCAGTACTTC. Protein product: CASSLGLAGFKQYF.

This clonotype was picked up a small number of times. The CDR3 protein is CASSLVAGANTGELFF. The CDR3 nucleotides read TGCGCCAGCAGCTTGGTGGCAGGGGCGAACACCGGGGAGCTGTTTTTT. V and J are TRBV5-1 and TRBJ2-2; weak D call: TRBD1 (6 bases). The V and J ends lost 0 bases and 0 bases respectively, with 9 bases between them. CDR1 is SGHRS and CDR2 is YFSETQ in the germline V gene. There are 16 residues in the CDR3.

The table lists this clonotype with many counts. This chain connects TRBV5-1 to TRBJ2-1, with TRBD2 matching over 11 bases. The germline CDR1 and CDR2 sequences are SGHRS and YFSETQ. Trimming took 2 bases from V and 8 from J; bases not matched to a gene: 12. CDR3 size: 17 residues. Here the CDR3 reads CASSFPGLAEKADEQFF. DNA for the CDR3: TGCGCCAGCAGCTTCCCGGGACTAGCGGAAAAGGCGGATGAGCAGTTCTTC.

This clonotype was seen many times. The rearrangement joins TRBV10-3 to TRBJ2-4; possibly TRBD1 for D (5 bases). Trimming cost V 2 bases and J 0 bases, with 11 bases left between them. The CDR3 runs to 16 residues. Germline-derived CDR1 and CDR2 are ENHRY and SYGVKD. The chain's CDR3 is CAISETGSLAKNIQYF. CDR3 sequence (DNA): TGTGCCATCAGTGAGACAGGTTCTTTAGCCAAAAACATTCAGTACTTC.

There are many counts of this clonotype. The chain has TRBV6-1 and TRBJ2-1; 12 bases fit TRBD2. Looked up from germline, CDR1 is MNHNS and CDR2 is SASEGT. V dropped 6 bases and J dropped 7; count of bases not matched to a gene: 7. The length of the CDR3 is 15 residues. This CDR3 reads CASSPPSGRANEQFF. For the CDR3, the DNA is TGTGCCAGCAGCCCGCCTAGCGGGAGGGCGAATGAGCAGTTCTTC.

This clonotype was observed at least ten times. The chain has TRBV5-6 and TRBJ2-7; D is perhaps TRBD1 (5 bases). The CDR3 has 14 residues. The germline gives CDR1 SGHDT, CDR2 YYEEEE. The V gene lost 7 bases and the J gene lost 6 bases, with 20 bases spanning the gap. The CDR3 nucleotides read TGTGCCAGCCAATTGGGGCCACGATCGGGCGAGCAGTACTTC. This codes for CASQLGPRSGEQYF.

This clonotype has only a few counts. This chain links TRBV11-2 with TRBJ1-1, with D unclear. From germline, CDR1 is SGHAT and CDR2 FQNNGV. This CDR3 spans 13 amino acids. The V end was cut by 4 bases, the J end by 3 bases, with 9 bases between. CDR3 in DNA: TGTGCCAGCAGCTCCGGACGGGACACTGAAGCTTTCTTT. Encoded protein: CASSSGRDTEAFF.